This TCR beta chain was retrieved from a study of shared T cell receptors in the human thymus. Using immunoSEQ multiplex PCR, the repertoire was profiled, and TCRdb retains in-frame clones only, with some absent. This table holds roughly 550,000 clones, more than 75% found once. This clone has only a few counts. The CDR3 is 15 amino acids. CDR1 and CDR2 (germline): SGHTA, FQGNSA. J lost 2 bases, V lost 5 bases, and 8 bases had no gene match. These same records also appear under a second study, on human thymus T cells. As that study records: The thymus tissue came from resections taken during corrective heart surgery. Repertoires sampled from thymus and blood appeared biased in V and J gene usage.

V gene TRBV7-2 combines with J gene TRBJ1-1; TRBD1 matches 7 bases. What was sequenced was thymocytes. The source is a boy less than two years old with a congenital heart defect. This chain's CDR3 is CASSPYRGRNTEAFF. CDR3 bases: TGTGCCAGCAGCCCTTACAGGGGAAGAAACACTGAAGCTTTCTTT.